This TCR beta chain was retrieved from a study of control samples from healthy donors and cancer patients. A word on this clone: Additional DNA sequences in this sample encode the identical CDR3.

Generated by immunoSEQ multiplex PCR, the TCRdb table keeps only in-frame clones and is missing some. The sample carries about 250,000 clones, approximately 80% recorded once. Trimming stripped 0 bases from V and 2 bases from J, with 2 bases between. The CDR3 is made up of 13 amino acids. CDR1 is SGHAT and CDR2 is FQNNGV in the germline V gene. V and J are TRBV11-2 and TRBJ2-1; D unresolved. The sequencing input was PBMCs. The clonotype originates from a woman in her sixties with lung cancer. The CDR3: CASSLEPYNEQFF. The CDR3 nucleotides are TGTGCCAGCAGCTTAGAGCCCTACAATGAGCAGTTCTTC.